Below are 6 T cell receptor beta chains sequenced from a single sample in a study of T cell responses to AZD1222 COVID-19 vaccine. This table comes from immunoSEQ multiplex PCR, and its TCRdb copy is limited to in-frame clones, with some not included. The table has 100,000 to 150,000 clones, less than 95% seen once. Material: peripheral blood, obtained on day 0 of MenACWY control vaccination. All receptors derive from an adult in good health.

This sequence joins TRBV5-1 and TRBJ1-3, with 7 bases fitting TRBD1. Germline V gives CDR1 SGHRS, CDR2 YFSETQ. The trim removed 4 bases at V and 0 bases at J, leaving 16 bases unmatched. The CDR3 length is 19 residues. The CDR3 DNA sequence: TGCGCCAGCAGCACCACGACAGGGAAACTTCACCCCTCTGGAAACACCATATATTTT. Translating gives CASSTTTGKLHPSGNTIYF.

The sample holds one count of this clone. This sequence joins TRBV28 and TRBJ1-1; D might be TRBD1 (5 bases). The V and J ends lost 6 bases and 1 base respectively, with 15 bases between them. The CDR3 sequence is 15 residues long. Germline V lookup: CDR1 MDHEN, CDR2 SYDVKM. CDR3 in DNA: TGTGCCAGCAGACGCGCCACCGGGGGGAACACTGAAGCTTTCTTT. It codes for CASRRATGGNTEAFF.

The CDR3 is CASSFRLATQETQYF. The CDR3 DNA sequence: TGTGCCAGCAGCTTTCGACTAGCGACCCAAGAGACCCAGTACTTC. J is TRBJ2-5 and V is TRBV7-6; 8 bases are a match to TRBD2. Germline loops: CDR1 SGHVS, CDR2 FNYEAQ. The CDR3 sequence is 15 residues long. After removal of 3 bases from V and 1 base from J, the junction contained 4 bases not matched to a gene.

The chain recombines TRBV6-5 with TRBJ1-5; no reliable D call. Deletions cut 0 bases from V and 0 bases from J, with 9 bases between. Germline assignment: CDR1 MNHEY and CDR2 SVGAGI. The CDR3 has 16 amino acids. This chain's CDR3 is CASSYSGDYSNQPQHF. In nucleotides, the CDR3 is TGTGCCAGCAGTTACTCGGGAGATTATAGCAATCAGCCCCAGCATTTT.

The chain links TRBV6-6 to TRBJ2-6; 11 positions agree with TRBD1. The CDR3 is 18 residues long. Unmatched junction bases numbered 10, after V lost 5 bases and J lost 4 bases. Germline V gene sequence: CDR1 MNHNY, CDR2 SVGAGI (reference sequence). The CDR3 nucleotides read TGTGCCAGCAGTCATCCCGGGACAGGGGGTTCCGGGGCCAACGTCCTGACTTTC. This sequence encodes CASSHPGTGGSGANVLTF.

V and J are TRBV5-6 and TRBJ1-4; the match to TRBD1 covers 9 bases. V shed 3 bases and J 7 bases; nucleotides not matched to a gene: 7. CDR1 and CDR2 from the germline V gene are SGHDT and YYEEEE. This CDR3 region has 15 residues. CDR3 residues: CASSSNTGGSEKLFF. The CDR3 DNA follows: TGTGCCAGCAGCTCTAATACAGGGGGCAGTGAAAAACTGTTTTTT. Drawing the rest from reference TRBV5-6 and TRBJ1-4, the complete variable domain is DAGVTQSPTHLIKTRGQQVTLRCSPKSGHDTVSWYQQALGQGPQFIFQYYEEEERQRGNFPDRFSGHQFPNYSSELNVNALLLGDSALYLCASSSNTGGSEKLFFGSGTQLSVL.